This T cell receptor (beta chain) emerged from a study of blood T cell repertoires in COVID-19. About the research overall: Italy, Spain and the United States were the sources of the convalescent and acute COVID-19 samples. T cells, B-cell-depleted T cells, or PBMCs provided the cDNA or gDNA that served as material.

The CDR3 consists of 15 residues. Trimming took 4 bases from V and 1 from J, leaving 14 bases between them. Germline values: CDR1 MDHEN, CDR2 SYDVKM. Original processing methods: How many nucleated cells were present was estimated from reference gene primer amplification. Libraries were prepared by immunoSEQ multiplex PCR; TCRdb keeps only in-frame clonotypes and omits some of them. V, J and clone size are taken as reported in that table, and D and trimming were inferred from the DNA itself. The sample consists of 150,000 to 200,000 clones, approximately 83% of them appearing once. The sample comprised peripheral blood. The chain has TRBV28 and TRBJ2-7; TRBD2 might be the D (6 bases). The TCR sequence derives from a human donor with acute or convalescent COVID-19. The donor label of this sample is uncertain. CDR3 bases: TGTGCCAGCAGTTGGGCGGCCGCGGGATCCTACGAGCAGTACTTC. Translated: CASSWAAAGSYEQYF.